The 13 T cell receptor beta chains below come from one sample, sequenced in a study of blood T cell repertoires in COVID-19. TCRdb keeps only in-frame clones here, not all; method: immunoSEQ multiplex PCR. The sample has approximately 26,000 clones, 89% seen once. The source material was peripheral blood. These receptors were obtained from a human donor with acute or convalescent COVID-19. The donor label of this sample is uncertain.

The genes are TRBV10-1 and TRBJ2-5, with a possible D match to TRBD2 (5 bases). Germline CDR1 is WNHNN and CDR2 is SYGVQD (reference sequence). V lost 0 bases, J lost 5 bases, and 7 bases lay in between. The CDR3 covers 13 residues. The CDR3 DNA is TGCGCCAGCAGTGAGTCGACGGGGGAGACCCAGTACTTC. This gives the protein CASSESTGETQYF.

This chain uses TRBV11-3 with TRBJ2-6, with 13 bases matching TRBD2. The CDR3 length is 17 residues. The ends lost 5 bases at V and 3 bases at J; junction bases unmatched: 4. Germline V gives CDR1 SGHNT, CDR2 YENEEA. The CDR3 sequence is CASSPGLAGSGANVLTF. CDR3 bases: TGTGCCAGCAGCCCGGGACTAGCGGGAAGTGGGGCCAACGTCCTGACTTTC.

The CDR3 loop reads CASSLRSSVNTGELFF. CDR3 coding DNA: TGTGCCAGCAGCCTAAGATCCTCTGTTAACACCGGGGAGCTGTTTTTT. This sequence joins TRBV11-2 and TRBJ2-2; D not certain. The CDR3 is 16 residues long. V was pared by 5 bases and J by 2 bases, with 15 bases between. CDR1 is SGHAT and CDR2 is FQNNGV in the germline V gene.

V usage is TRBV30 and J usage is TRBJ2-7, with TRBD2 matching over 9 bases. The CDR3 consists of 17 residues. The V gene end was trimmed by 4 bases and the J gene end by 3 bases; junction bases not matched to a gene: 16. CDR1 is GTSNPN and CDR2 is SVGIG in the germline V gene (reference sequence). The CDR3 here is CAWTLPTRLADDYEQYF. For the CDR3, the DNA is TGTGCCTGGACCCTGCCGACGAGACTAGCGGACGACTACGAGCAGTACTTC. The variable domain in full, completed from reference TRBV30 and TRBJ2-7, reads SQTIHQWPATLVQPVGSPLSLECTVEGTSNPNLYWYRQAAGRGLQLLFYSVGIGQISSEVPQNLSASRPQDRQFILSSKKLLLSDSGFYLCAWTLPTRLADDYEQYFGPGTRLTVT.

This chain uses TRBV7-6 with TRBJ1-4; TRBD1 matches at 8 bases. This CDR3 is 16 amino acids long. The germline CDR1 and CDR2 sequences are SGHVS and FNYEAQ. Trimming removed 4 bases from V and 10 bases from J; junction bases left unmatched: 14. The CDR3 coding sequence is TGTGCCAGCAGCTCCCGAAGACAGGGGATTTGTGGAAAACTGTTTTTT. It is translated as CASSSRRQGICGKLFF.

V gene TRBV2 combines with J gene TRBJ1-2; 7 bases are a match to TRBD1. The germline CDR1 and CDR2 sequences are SNHLY and FYNNEI. The CDR3 is 16 amino acids. Unmatched junction bases numbered 11, after V lost 5 bases and J lost 2 bases. CDR3 sequence: CASSPIAPQGNYGYTF. CDR3 nucleotides: TGTGCCAGCAGTCCTATCGCCCCACAGGGGAACTATGGCTACACCTTC.

The genes are TRBV10-2 and TRBJ2-5; D not certain. Germline CDR1 WSHSY, CDR2 SAAADI. V was clipped by 2 bases and J by 2 bases, with 6 bases between them. This CDR3 is 13 amino acids long. The CDR3 bases are TGCGCCAGCAGTGAGGGGCCGCAAGAGACCCAGTACTTC. It encodes CASSEGPQETQYF.

This chain uses TRBV2 with TRBJ2-7; 7 nucleotides align to TRBD1. The trim removed 6 bases at V and 0 bases at J, leaving 8 bases unmatched. Germline V gene data show CDR1 as SNHLY and CDR2 as FYNNEI. This CDR3 contains 15 residues. The CDR3 nucleotides are TGTGCCAGCAGCGGGACAGATGACATCTCCTACGAGCAGTACTTC. It encodes CASSGTDDISYEQYF.

V and J are TRBV30 and TRBJ2-7, with D hard to call. V was cut by 7 bases and J by 1 base, with 14 bases left in between. CDR3 length: 13 residues. Germline V gene data show CDR1 as GTSNPN and CDR2 as SVGIG (reference sequence). CDR3 loop: CASHSLRSYEQYF. In nucleotides, the CDR3 is TGTGCCTCCCACTCATTGAGGTCCTACGAGCAGTACTTC.

The V and J genes are TRBV7-9 and TRBJ1-3; a possible D gene is TRBD1 (5 bases). This CDR3 contains 16 residues. The V gene lost 5 bases and the J gene lost 0 bases, with 14 bases spanning the gap. Per the germline V gene, CDR1 is SEHNR and CDR2 is FQNEAQ (reference sequence). The CDR3 coding sequence is TGTGCCAGCAGCCCCTCGGGGGGTCCCTCTGGAAACACCATATATTTT. Amino acids: CASSPSGGPSGNTIYF.

The CDR3 sequence: CASSQDQAGGRQDTQYF. CDR3 in DNA: TGTGCCAGCAGCCAAGATCAAGCGGGAGGCCGCCAGGATACGCAGTATTTT. The chain recombines TRBV14 with TRBJ2-3; 9 positions agree with TRBD2. V trimming: 0 bases; J trimming: 6 bases; junction bases outside the gene matches: 10. The germline V gene encodes CDR1 SGHDN and CDR2 FVKESK. The CDR3 runs 17 residues.

The chain links TRBV3-1 (or the pseudogene TRBV3-2) to TRBJ1-1; weak D call: TRBD1 (6 bases). The germline V gene encodes CDR1 LGHDT and CDR2 YNNKEL (reference sequence). V lost 4 bases to trimming and J lost 0 bases, with 15 bases between them. The CDR3 extends over 16 amino acids. Written as DNA, the CDR3 is TGTGCCAGCAGCCGAGGATCCGGGACAATGAACACTGAAGCTTTCTTT. This encodes CASSRGSGTMNTEAFF.

The J gene is TRBJ2-3, the V gene TRBV25-1; 9 nucleotides line up with TRBD1. CDR3 size: 15 residues. Looked up from germline, CDR1 is MGHDK and CDR2 is SYGVNS. Trimming took 5 bases from V and 3 from J; bases not matched to a gene: 6. For the CDR3, the DNA is TGTGCCAGCAGTCGTCCCGGGACAGGGACAGATACGCAGTATTTT. This encodes CASSRPGTGTDTQYF.